The 19 T cell receptor beta chains listed next were all sequenced from one sample in a study of beta chain features in type 1 diabetes. Isolated RNA was reverse transcribed in full, so expressed TCRB transcripts were sequenced. Clones were sequenced by immunoSEQ multiplex PCR, and TCRdb holds only the in-frame ones, with some missing. Among hundreds of thousands of clones listed, about 14% were seen once. Sequenced: naive CD4+ T cells from blood. The source is a man in his late teens or twenties in good health.

This chain uses TRBV18 with TRBJ2-7; TRBD1 agrees at 10 bases. Germline V gene lookup returns CDR1 KGHSH and CDR2 LQKENI. The CDR3 extends over 14 amino acids. The junction had 3 bases not matched to a gene; V was cut back by 6 bases and J by 1 base. The CDR3 protein is CASSGGQGSYEQYF. The CDR3 DNA is TGTGCCAGCTCCGGGGGACAGGGGTCCTACGAGCAGTACTTC.

The chain uses TRBV5-6 and TRBJ2-7, with D perhaps assigned TRBD1 or TRBD2 (5 bases each). Germline values: CDR1 SGHDT, CDR2 YYEEEE. V was trimmed by 1 base and J by 4 bases, leaving 9 bases between them. This CDR3 is 13 amino acids long. The CDR3 sequence is CASSLQGPYEQYF. CDR3 in DNA: TGTGCCAGCAGCTTGCAGGGACCGTACGAGCAGTACTTC.

The chain employs TRBV4-3 and TRBJ2-3; 10 bases map to TRBD2. Germline CDR1 reads LGHNA; CDR2 reads YSLEER. CDR3 length equals 17 residues. With V trimmed by 4 bases and J by 0 bases, 7 bases remained unmatched. CDR3 bases: TGCGCCAGCAGCCGAGGGACTAGCGTTTCCAGCACAGATACGCAGTATTTT. This encodes CASSRGTSVSSTDTQYF.

The genes are TRBV9 and TRBJ1-1; no definite D call. Germline V CDR1 and CDR2: SGDLS, YYNGEE. The V gene lost 1 base and the J gene lost 6 bases, with 22 bases spanning the gap. The CDR3 length is 17 residues. The DNA for the CDR3 is TGTGCCAGCAGCGTAACGTCCCCGGGGATCGGGGAGGCTGAAGCTTTCTTT. Protein sequence: CASSVTSPGIGEAEAFF.

This clone was seen a handful of times. The CDR3 region is CASSSRQGIWTEAFF. The CDR3 coding sequence is TGTGCCAGTAGTTCCAGACAGGGTATATGGACTGAAGCTTTCTTT. This chain connects TRBV19 to TRBJ1-1, with 7 bases aligning to TRBD1. This CDR3 region has 15 residues. Germline assignment: CDR1 LNHDA and CDR2 SQIVND (reference sequence). The junction had 11 bases not matched to a gene; V was cut back by 5 bases and J by 5 bases. Combining the CDR3 with reference TRBV19 and TRBJ1-1 gives the whole variable domain DGGITQSPKYLFRKEGQNVTLSCEQNLNHDAMYWYRQDPGQGLRLIYYSQIVNDFQKGDIAEGYSVSREKKESFPLTVTSAQKNPTAFYLCASSSRQGIWTEAFFGQGTRLTVV.

The chain carries TRBV28 and TRBJ2-3, with D possibly matching TRBD1 (5 bases). The CDR3 length is 15 residues. The ends were cut back, 8 bases at V and 3 bases at J, with 18 bases in the middle. Germline CDR1 is MDHEN and CDR2 is SYDVKM. CDR3 sequence reads: CASGVISGITDTQYF. Written as DNA, the CDR3 is TGTGCCAGCGGGGTGATATCAGGGATTACAGATACGCAGTATTTT.

This clone was counted between two and nine times. J is TRBJ2-7 and V is TRBV7-2, with 7 bases identical to TRBD1. V lost 3 bases to trimming and J lost 7 bases; unmatched junction nucleotides: 12. Germline-derived CDR1 and CDR2 are SGHTA and FQGNSA. This CDR3 comprises 15 residues. The CDR3 is CASSFDRVSLGEQYF. Here the CDR3 DNA reads TGTGCCAGCAGCTTCGACAGGGTCTCTTTGGGGGAGCAGTACTTC.

This rearrangement joins TRBV5-1 to TRBJ1-1; D gene unclear. CDR3 length: 14 residues. V was pared by 0 bases and J by 4 bases, with 10 bases between. Germline loops: CDR1 SGHRS, CDR2 YFSETQ. CDR3 sequence (DNA): TGCGCCAGCAGCTTGGAATCGGGGAGCACTGAAGCTTTCTTT. The encoded protein is CASSLESGSTEAFF.

V is TRBV2 and J is TRBJ1-4; D gene ambiguous. The CDR3 sequence is 13 residues long. Per the germline V gene, CDR1 is SNHLY and CDR2 is FYNNEI. Trimming pared 2 bases from V and 8 bases from J, leaving 9 bases between. DNA of the CDR3: TGTGCCAGCAGTGAACTCGGATGGGAAAAACTGTTTTTT. It yields the protein CASSELGWEKLFF. Filled out from reference TRBV2 and TRBJ1-4, the complete variable domain reads EPEVTQTPSHQVTQMGQEVILRCVPISNHLYFYWYRQILGQKVEFLVSFYNNEISEKSEIFDDQFSVERPDGSNFTLKIRSTKLEDSAMYFCASSELGWEKLFFGSGTQLSVL.

V and J are TRBV15 and TRBJ1-4; possible D gene TRBD1, 5 bases. V lost 3 bases, J lost 0 bases, and 11 bases lay in between. The germline gives CDR1 LNHNV, CDR2 YYDKDF (reference sequence). The CDR3 extends over 16 amino acids. CDR3 nucleotides: TGTGCCACCAGCAGCTGGGGCCCTTCAACTAATGAAAAACTGTTTTTT. Amino acid sequence: CATSSWGPSTNEKLFF.

The rearrangement joins TRBV6-5 to TRBJ2-7, with 8 bases identical to TRBD1. J gave up 4 bases and V 6 bases, and 11 bases lay outside the gene matches. Per germline, CDR1 MNHEY and CDR2 SVGAGI. CDR3 length: 15 residues. CDR3 in amino acids: CASRGGQGRYYEQYF. CDR3 DNA: TGTGCCAGCAGGGGCGGACAGGGACGGTATTACGAGCAGTACTTC.

This clone was observed a handful of times. The chain carries TRBV6-6 and TRBJ2-3; 7 bases are shared with TRBD2. The CDR3 covers 15 residues. With 2 bases clipped from V and 1 base from J, the junction kept 3 bases outside the gene matches. Germline V gene lookup returns CDR1 MNHNY and CDR2 SVGAGI (reference sequence). The CDR3, as DNA: TGTGCCAGCAGTTACGCGGGGGATGGCACAGATACGCAGTATTTT. The encoded protein is CASSYAGDGTDTQYF.

This clone was recorded a few times. The genes are TRBV5-5 and TRBJ2-7; 9 positions match TRBD1. This CDR3 has 14 residues. Unmatched junction bases numbered 6, after V lost 2 bases and J lost 6 bases. Germline CDR1 is SGHKS and CDR2 is YYEKEE (reference sequence). CDR3 amino acids: CASSLWDRDVEQYF. CDR3 nucleotides: TGTGCCAGCAGCTTATGGGACAGGGATGTCGAGCAGTACTTC.

In regard to this clone: This sample includes further DNA sequences coding for the same CDR3. The J gene is TRBJ1-2, the V gene TRBV9, with TRBD1 matching over 8 bases. This CDR3 comprises 14 residues. The germline gives CDR1 SGDLS, CDR2 YYNGEE. After removal of 0 bases from V and 2 bases from J, the junction contained 0 bases not matched to a gene. The CDR3 nucleotides are TGTGCCAGCAGCGTAGACAGGGGGAACTATGGCTACACCTTC. Residues: CASSVDRGNYGYTF.

This clone was detected only a few times. This rearrangement joins TRBV5-1 to TRBJ1-1, with D perhaps TRBD1 (6 bases). Trimming left V 0 bases short and J 7 bases short, with 19 bases between. The CDR3 extends over 16 amino acids. From germline, CDR1 is SGHRS and CDR2 YFSETQ. CDR3 residues: CASSLAYLQGGFEAFF. The CDR3 coding sequence is TGCGCCAGCAGCTTGGCATATTTACAGGGCGGTTTTGAAGCTTTCTTT. The entire variable domain, with the rest obtained from reference TRBV5-1 and TRBJ1-1, is as follows: KAGVTQTPRYLIKTRGQQVTLSCSPISGHRSVSWYQQTPGQGLQFLFEYFSETQRNKGNFPGRFSGRQFSNSRSEMNVSTLELGDSALYLCASSLAYLQGGFEAFFGQGTRLTVV.

This clone was seen only a few times. The chain carries TRBV28 and TRBJ2-7; TRBD2 matches at 8 bases. The CDR3 has 15 amino acids. Losses at the gene ends were 2 bases for V and 0 bases for J; bases not matched to a gene: 3. The germline CDR1 and CDR2 sequences are MDHEN and SYDVKM. The CDR3 DNA sequence: TGTGCCAGCAGTTTAGTGGCGGGGGGCTCCTACGAGCAGTACTTC. Translation gives CASSLVAGGSYEQYF.

This clone was seen only a few times. This chain uses TRBV7-8 with TRBJ2-7, with 9 bases matching TRBD1. With V trimmed by 5 bases and J by 2 bases, 4 bases remained unmatched. The CDR3 sequence is 14 residues long. Germline values: CDR1 SGHVS, CDR2 FQNEAQ. The CDR3 region has the DNA TGTGCCAGCAGCCCGAACAGGGGGCCCTACGAGCAGTACTTC. Amino acid sequence: CASSPNRGPYEQYF. The full variable domain, its missing parts supplied by reference TRBV7-8 and TRBJ2-7, is GAGVSQSPRYKVAKRGQDVALRCDPISGHVSLFWYQQALGQGPEFLTYFQNEAQLDKSGLPSDRFFAERPEGSVSTLKIQRTQQEDSAVYLCASSPNRGPYEQYFGPGTRLTVT.

This clone occurred a few times. The gene calls are TRBV14 and TRBJ1-3; the match to TRBD1 covers 8 bases. Germline values: CDR1 SGHDN, CDR2 FVKESK. V was clipped by 3 bases and J by 4 bases; unmatched bases: 5. There are 15 residues in the CDR3. CDR3 sequence (DNA): TGTGCCAGCAGCCATCAGGGGGCGGCGGGAAACACCATATATTTT. This translates into CASSHQGAAGNTIYF.

The gene calls are TRBV5-4 and TRBJ2-7; 8 bases map to TRBD1. Germline V CDR1 and CDR2: SGHNT, YYREEE (reference sequence). V trimming: 2 bases; J trimming: 5 bases; junction bases outside the gene matches: 6. The CDR3 is made up of 14 amino acids. The CDR3 DNA reads as TGTGCCAGCAGCTTCCGGACAGGGAGCCACGAGCAGTACTTC. It is translated as CASSFRTGSHEQYF.